These 31 T cell receptor beta chains share one sample of origin, sequenced in a study of OX40 agonist ivuxolimab in advanced cancers. This table comes from immunoSEQ multiplex PCR, and its TCRdb copy is limited to in-frame clones, with some not included. Of tens of thousands of clones in the sample, roughly 90% were seen once. Source: CD4+ or CD8+ T cells sorted from blood, taken in a trial of the OX40 agonist ivuxolimab. These receptors were obtained from an adult with an advanced solid tumor such as melanoma, head and neck, liver or kidney cancer.

The chain recombines TRBV4-1 with TRBJ2-1; TRBD1 matches 7 bases. The CDR3 spans 15 residues. The germline V gene encodes CDR1 MGHRA and CDR2 YSYEKL. V lost 5 bases, J lost 0 bases, and 4 bases stayed unmatched. The CDR3 DNA follows: TGCGCCAGCAGCTTGGGACAGAGCTCCTACAATGAGCAGTTCTTC. Protein product: CASSLGQSSYNEQFF.

V and J are TRBV5-8 and TRBJ2-7, with D tentatively TRBD2 (5 bases). V lost 1 base, J lost 3 bases, and 8 bases lay in between. The CDR3 consists of 13 residues. CDR1 and CDR2 (germline): SGHTS, YDEGEE. CDR3 region: CASSLRGNYEQYF. As DNA, the CDR3 is TGTGCCAGCAGCTTGCGGGGAAACTACGAGCAGTACTTC.

The rearrangement joins TRBV27 to TRBJ1-1; weak D call: TRBD1 (6 bases). Germline CDR1 is MNHEY and CDR2 is SMNVEV (reference sequence). The V gene lost 5 bases and the J gene lost 2 bases, with 9 bases spanning the gap. This CDR3 is built from 13 residues. The CDR3 nucleotides are TGTGCCAGCAGTGGACAGTTTAACACTGAAGCTTTCTTT. Its translation: CASSGQFNTEAFF.

The V and J genes are TRBV28 and TRBJ2-5; D unclear. The ends were cut back, 7 bases at V and 6 bases at J, with 12 bases in the middle. The CDR3 covers 12 residues. Per germline, CDR1 MDHEN and CDR2 SYDVKM. CDR3 in DNA: TGTGCCAGCAATCAACTGAAAAAGACCCAGTACTTC. It specifies CASNQLKKTQYF. Full variable domain (rest looked up from reference TRBV28 and TRBJ2-5): DVKVTQSSRYLVKRTGEKVFLECVQDMDHENMFWYRQDPGLGLRLIYFSYDVKMKEKGDIPEGYSVSREKKERFSLILESASTNQTSMYLCASNQLKKTQYFGPGTRLLVL.

The chain is built from TRBV2 and TRBJ2-1, with 10 positions matching TRBD2. Trimming cost V 7 bases and J 9 bases; bases outside gene matches: 12. The germline gives CDR1 SNHLY, CDR2 FYNNEI. This CDR3 is built from 15 residues. CDR3 loop: CASTSRAGGQGEQFF. The CDR3 DNA reads TGTGCCAGCACAAGTAGAGCGGGAGGGCAGGGTGAGCAGTTCTTC.

The rearrangement joins TRBV18 to TRBJ1-5; 8 bases line up with TRBD1. The CDR3 runs 17 residues. Germline loops: CDR1 KGHSH, CDR2 LQKENI. Trimming removed 3 bases from V and 0 bases from J; junction bases left unmatched: 7. CDR3 coding DNA: TGTGCCAGCTCACCTCCCTCGACAGGGGATAGCAATCAGCCCCAGCATTTT. Translating it yields CASSPPSTGDSNQPQHF.

The CDR3 loop is CASSGHREQYF. As DNA, the CDR3 is TGTGCCAGCAGTGGGCATCGGGAGCAGTACTTC. The genes are TRBV27 and TRBJ2-7; D gene unclear. From germline, CDR1 is MNHEY and CDR2 SMNVEV (reference sequence). The CDR3 totals 11 residues. V lost 5 bases to trimming and J lost 7 bases, with 9 bases between them.

The rearrangement joins TRBV28 to TRBJ2-7; D unresolved. CDR3 length: 11 residues. CDR1 and CDR2 from the germline V gene are MDHEN and SYDVKM. Trimming took 4 bases from V and 3 from J, leaving 4 bases between them. The CDR3 is CASSYGYEQYF. The CDR3 nucleotides are TGTGCCAGCAGTTACGGCTACGAGCAGTACTTC.

A single count supports this clone. The chain has TRBV27 and TRBJ1-1; D may be TRBD1 (6 bases). CDR3 length: 17 amino acids. Germline CDR1 and CDR2: MNHEY and SMNVEV (reference sequence). V dropped 5 bases and J dropped 9 bases, with 28 bases sitting between them. Here the CDR3 reads CASSPLGGEEAPFQAFF. The CDR3 bases are TGTGCCAGCAGTCCCCTCGGGGGCGAGGAGGCACCTTTTCAAGCTTTCTTT.

This sequence joins TRBV10-3 and TRBJ2-5; D is unresolved. With 10 bases removed from V and 5 bases from J, the gap between germline ends came to 11 bases. Germline CDR1 ENHRY, CDR2 SYGVKD. The CDR3 runs to 11 residues. CDR3 nucleotides: TGTGCCACCGGTCCTAGGGAGACCCAGTACTTC. Protein: CATGPRETQYF.

This clone was seen once. The chain has TRBV2 and TRBJ2-6; D perhaps matches TRBD1 (6 bases). Trimming took 4 bases from V and 2 from J, leaving 9 bases between them. Germline CDR1 and CDR2: SNHLY and FYNNEI. There are 15 residues in the CDR3. DNA of the CDR3: TGTGCCAGCAGTGGAGACAGGACTGGGGCCAACGTCCTGACTTTC. Its protein product is CASSGDRTGANVLTF. Full variable domain (missing parts from reference TRBV2 and TRBJ2-6): EPEVTQTPSHQVTQMGQEVILRCVPISNHLYFYWYRQILGQKVEFLVSFYNNEISEKSEIFDDQFSVERPDGSNFTLKIRSTKLEDSAMYFCASSGDRTGANVLTFGAGSRLTVL.

The rearrangement uses TRBV11-2 and TRBJ2-5; no clear D gene. Deletions cut 4 bases from V and 1 base from J, with 7 bases between. The CDR3 is 13 residues long. The germline V gene has CDR1 SGHAT and CDR2 FQNNGV. This chain's CDR3 is CASSSPSQETQYF. The DNA of the CDR3 is TGTGCCAGCAGCTCCCCCTCCCAAGAGACCCAGTACTTC. The variable domain in full, completed from reference TRBV11-2 and TRBJ2-5, reads EAGVAQSPRYKIIEKRQSVAFWCNPISGHATLYWYQQILGQGPKLLIQFQNNGVVDDSQLPKDRFSAERLKGVDSTLKIQPAKLEDSAVYLCASSSPSQETQYFGPGTRLLVL.

The chain carries TRBV5-5 and TRBJ1-3; TRBD1 is a possible D gene (5 bases). The CDR3 totals 15 residues. CDR1 SGHKS and CDR2 YYEKEE come from the germline V gene (reference sequence). Trimming pared 5 bases from V and 0 bases from J, leaving 12 bases between. In DNA form, the CDR3 reads TGTGCCAGCAGTAGGGACGACAGCTCTGGAAACACCATATATTTT. It codes for CASSRDDSSGNTIYF.

The CDR3 sequence: CASTSLLIAGGLSEQFF. CDR3 nucleotide sequence: TGTGCCAGCACCTCACTATTGATAGCGGGAGGATTGAGTGAGCAGTTCTTC. The chain links TRBV9 to TRBJ2-1, with 10 positions matching TRBD2. With 6 bases clipped from V and 9 bases from J, the junction kept 18 bases outside the gene matches. The germline V gene has CDR1 SGDLS and CDR2 YYNGEE. This CDR3 is 17 amino acids long.

The CDR3 DNA reads TGTGCCAGCAGCTACGGGGGCCAGAACACTGAAGCTTTCTTT. Amino acids: CASSYGGQNTEAFF. The chain uses TRBV9 and TRBJ1-1; perhaps TRBD1 as D (6 bases). The V end lost 4 bases, the J end lost 1 base, and 11 bases lay between the germline ends. This CDR3 spans 14 amino acids. Germline values: CDR1 SGDLS, CDR2 YYNGEE.

The chain links TRBV28 to TRBJ1-1; TRBD1 might be the D (5 bases). The CDR3 sequence is 14 residues long. Germline lookup yields CDR1 MDHEN and CDR2 SYDVKM. Trimming took off 3 bases at V and 5 bases at J, with 13 bases between the two ends. The CDR3 is CASSFRGDTTEAFF. The CDR3 nucleotides read TGTGCCAGCAGTTTCCGGGGGGATACGACTGAAGCTTTCTTT.

The chain uses TRBV5-1 and TRBJ1-1, with 11 nucleotides matching TRBD1. Germline CDR1 and CDR2: SGHRS and YFSETQ. The CDR3 length is 13 residues. The ends lost 3 bases at V and 11 bases at J; junction bases unmatched: 6. The CDR3, as DNA: TGCGCCAGCAGCTCCGGACAGGGGGCTTTGGCTTTCTTT. Protein: CASSSGQGALAFF.

This clone was recorded only once. The rearrangement joins TRBV7-8 to TRBJ2-1; possibly TRBD2 for D (5 bases). CDR1 and CDR2 from the germline V gene are SGHVS and FQNEAQ. The CDR3 covers 15 residues. The germline V and J ends were trimmed by 3 bases and 4 bases, with 13 bases remaining between them. CDR3 sequence: CASSLGERTYNEQFF. CDR3 bases: TGTGCCAGCAGCTTGGGAGAGCGGACGTACAATGAGCAGTTCTTC.

The chain recombines TRBV30 with TRBJ1-5; TRBD1 might be the D (6 bases). V was pared by 1 base and J by 0 bases, with 13 bases between. CDR1 and CDR2 (germline): GTSNPN, SVGIG (reference sequence). CDR3 size: 16 residues. DNA for the CDR3: TGTGCCTGGAGTGGGGGGGGCCCCTATAGCAATCAGCCCCAGCATTTT. Translated: CAWSGGGPYSNQPQHF.

This clone has just a few counts. The chain joins TRBV29-1 to TRBJ1-4; 8 nucleotides match TRBD1. Germline loops: CDR1 SQVTM, CDR2 ANQGSEA. Unmatched junction bases numbered 4, after V lost 3 bases and J lost 7 bases. CDR3 size: 13 residues. The CDR3 here is CSVDQGAGEKLFF. The CDR3 nucleotides read TGCAGCGTTGACCAGGGGGCGGGTGAAAAACTGTTTTTT.

This rearrangement joins TRBV13 to TRBJ2-5; 8 nucleotides align to TRBD2. V was pared by 4 bases and J by 4 bases, with 5 bases of the junction left unmatched. This CDR3 contains 14 residues. The germline V gene encodes CDR1 PRHDT and CDR2 FYEKMQ (reference sequence). The CDR3 loop reads CASSSTGGPETQYF. CDR3 nucleotides: TGTGCCAGCAGCTCAACGGGGGGGCCAGAGACCCAGTACTTC.

The chain uses TRBV28 and TRBJ2-1; TRBD2 matches 7 bases. The germline V gene has CDR1 MDHEN and CDR2 SYDVKM. The junction had 16 bases not matched to a gene; V was cut back by 7 bases and J by 16 bases. This CDR3 has 13 residues. In nucleotides, the CDR3 is TGTGCCAGCACCCCGATGAGTAGCGGGTCGAAATTCTTC. Protein product: CASTPMSSGSKFF.

The J gene is TRBJ2-1, the V gene TRBV19, with D possibly being TRBD2 (5 bases). Between the trimmed V and J ends, which lost 3 bases and 4 bases, there was a span of 28 bases. Germline V gene data show CDR1 as LNHDA and CDR2 as SQIVND (reference sequence). The CDR3 extends over 20 amino acids. The CDR3 DNA reads TGTGCCAGTAGTATCGGGAAGCTTGGAGAGGGTTACAATAAATACAATGAGCAGTTCTTC. Encoded protein: CASSIGKLGEGYNKYNEQFF.

This clone was found once. The rearrangement uses TRBV11-3 and TRBJ2-2, with no clear D. This CDR3 region has 15 residues. The V and J ends lost 0 bases and 5 bases respectively, with 10 bases between them. The V gene's germline CDR1 is SGHNT and CDR2 YENEEA. The CDR3: CASSLDLLGTGELFF. The CDR3 DNA is TGTGCCAGCAGCTTAGATCTATTGGGAACCGGGGAGCTGTTTTTT.

The chain recombines TRBV2 with TRBJ2-7; TRBD1 aligns across 7 bases. CDR1 and CDR2 (germline): SNHLY, FYNNEI. CDR3 length: 12 residues. V lost 6 bases to trimming and J lost 5 bases; unmatched junction nucleotides: 4. CDR3 nucleotide sequence: TGTGCCAGCAGAGAGGGGGCGCACGAGCAGTACTTC. Residues: CASREGAHEQYF.

The V gene is TRBV10-1, the J gene TRBJ2-7; tentatively, D is TRBD2 (6 bases). Per the germline V gene, CDR1 is WNHNN and CDR2 is SYGVQD (reference sequence). CDR3 length equals 16 residues. Trimming took 2 bases from V and 2 from J, leaving 16 bases between them. Here the CDR3 reads CASSERRGPEPYEQYF. Written as DNA, the CDR3 is TGCGCCAGCAGTGAGCGGCGGGGACCAGAACCCTACGAGCAGTACTTC.

The rearrangement uses TRBV11-1 and TRBJ2-2; D call uncertain. Between the trimmed V and J ends, which lost 8 bases and 4 bases, there was a span of 14 bases. The CDR3 sequence is 14 residues long. Germline V gene lookup returns CDR1 SGHAT and CDR2 FQDESV (reference sequence). Here the CDR3 reads CASATKRSTGELFF. CDR3 nucleotides: TGTGCCAGCGCAACGAAAAGATCCACCGGGGAGCTGTTTTTT.

The chain has TRBV2 and TRBJ1-1, with 7 bases aligning to TRBD1. V was pared by 1 base and J by 7 bases, with 6 bases of the junction left unmatched. The germline gives CDR1 SNHLY, CDR2 FYNNEI. The CDR3 is 14 residues long. The CDR3 region is CASSEEQGFGEAFF. The CDR3 DNA reads TGTGCCAGCAGTGAAGAACAGGGGTTTGGTGAAGCTTTCTTT.

This rearrangement joins TRBV29-1 to TRBJ1-5; the match to TRBD1 covers 9 bases. The CDR3 spans 15 residues. Losses at the gene ends were 4 bases for V and 2 bases for J; bases not matched to a gene: 6. Germline-derived CDR1 and CDR2 are SQVTM and ANQGSEA. CDR3 nucleotides: TGCAGCGTTGGGGCGGGACAGGGAGGCAATCAGCCCCAGCATTTT. This translates into CSVGAGQGGNQPQHF.

This chain joins TRBV7-2 and TRBJ2-1; D may match TRBD1 or TRBD2 (5 bases each). The CDR3 totals 12 residues. Germline V gene data show CDR1 as SGHTA and CDR2 as FQGNSA. V lost 5 bases, J lost 9 bases, and 11 bases lay in between. CDR3 protein: CASSLGTSEQFF. The CDR3 region has the DNA TGTGCCAGCAGCCTCGGGACGTCTGAGCAGTTCTTC. The variable domain in full, completed from reference TRBV7-2 and TRBJ2-1, reads GAGVSQSPSNKVTEKGKDVELRCDPISGHTALYWYRQSLGQGLEFLIYFQGNSAPDKSGLPSDRFSAERTGGSVSTLTIQRTQQEDSAVYLCASSLGTSEQFFGPGTRLTVL.

The J gene is TRBJ1-4, the V gene TRBV28, with D perhaps TRBD1 (5 bases). Trimming removed 6 bases at V and 3 bases at J, with 14 bases between. From germline, CDR1 is MDHEN and CDR2 SYDVKM. The CDR3 has 15 residues. Here the CDR3 reads CASRQPRGANEKLFF. The CDR3 bases are TGTGCCAGCAGACAGCCTCGGGGGGCTAATGAAAAACTGTTTTTT. Drawing the rest from reference TRBV28 and TRBJ1-4, the complete variable domain is DVKVTQSSRYLVKRTGEKVFLECVQDMDHENMFWYRQDPGLGLRLIYFSYDVKMKEKGDIPEGYSVSREKKERFSLILESASTNQTSMYLCASRQPRGANEKLFFGSGTQLSVL.